This TCR beta chain was found in a study of CD8+ T cells in alopecia areata. On the study more broadly: Administration of oral tofacitinib to treated patients was at 5 to 10 mg twice daily. Regarding the study as a whole: Scalp data also include sequences from resident alphabeta T cells of normal skin. Clonality was higher in lesional than normal scalp, especially in alopecia totalis/universalis. In patients, TCRs were shared less clearly than in mice, and HLA may possibly be involved.

RNA extraction and reverse transcription yielded cDNA as sequencing template. Only in-frame clones appear in the TCRdb table, and some are missing; sequencing was by immunoSEQ multiplex PCR. The top ten clones hold around a fifth of a sample with some 7,000 clones, around 71% of them seen once. The investigators collected lesional scalp punch biopsies and peripheral blood from alopecia areata patients. Per germline, CDR1 SGHVS and CDR2 FQNEAQ. This CDR3 has 15 amino acids. V was cut by 3 bases and J by 0 bases, with 12 bases left in between. In regard to this clone: What it binds is unknown.

The sequence derives from a human donor with alopecia areata. This chain links TRBV7-8 with TRBJ2-7; TRBD1 is a possible D gene (6 bases). The sample here was skin, taken at week 0. The CDR3 DNA reads TGTGCCAGCAGCTTGGACAGAATGAGCTCCTACGAGCAGTACTTC. It specifies CASSLDRMSSYEQYF.